These 8 T cell receptor beta chains share one sample of origin, sequenced in a study of T-cell memory formation after mild COVID-19. Each CDR3 protein gets one entry after TCRdb re-called the 5' RACE reads with MiXCR. Here the sample spans 250,000 to 300,000 distinct CDR3 sequences, 8% to 9% being singletons. Sequencing input: PBMCs or a T cell subset sorted from them (not recorded which). The source of these receptors is a man aged 18 to 29 who had mild COVID-19 (a few samples of this study predate the infection). Cell type and time point are not known.

This chain connects TRBV6-5 to TRBJ2-3, with TRBD2 as a possible D gene (5 bases). The V gene lost 5 bases and the J gene lost 3 bases, with 12 bases spanning the gap. Looked up from germline, CDR1 is MNHEY and CDR2 is SVGAGI. The CDR3 has 14 amino acids. In DNA, the CDR3 is TGTGCCAGCAGTCCGAATTCGGGGACAGATACGCAGTATTTT. This encodes CASSPNSGTDTQYF.

Only a few counts were recorded for this clonotype. The chain combines TRBV5-1 with TRBJ1-2; possible D gene TRBD1, 6 bases. The ends were cut back, 4 bases at V and 4 bases at J, with 17 bases in the middle. CDR3 size: 15 residues. Looked up from germline, CDR1 is SGHRS and CDR2 is YFSETQ. CDR3 amino acids: CASSPRTETIYGYTF. The CDR3 coding sequence is TGCGCCAGCAGCCCCCGGACAGAGACTATCTATGGCTACACCTTC.

This clonotype showed up many times. The chain has TRBV27 and TRBJ1-1; D not resolved. The V end was cut by 4 bases, the J end by 11 bases, with 14 bases between. Germline V gene lookup returns CDR1 MNHEY and CDR2 SMNVEV (reference sequence). The CDR3 loop spans 12 amino acids. CDR3 protein: CASSSIGRSAFF. In DNA form, the CDR3 reads TGTGCCAGCAGTTCCATCGGTAGATCGGCTTTCTTT.

The chain has TRBV6-4 and TRBJ2-1, with TRBD2 matching 7 bases. The CDR3 sequence is 14 residues long. J was trimmed by 6 bases and V by 1 base; bases with no gene match: 3. Germline V gene data show CDR1 as MRHNA and CDR2 as SNTAGT. The CDR3 nucleotides are TGTGCCAGCAGTGACTGGACTAGACCCAATGAGCAGTTCTTC. This gives the protein CASSDWTRPNEQFF.

CDR3 loop: CASSFRTGSTDTQYF. The DNA of the CDR3 is TGTGCCAGCAGCTTCCGGACAGGGAGCACAGATACGCAGTATTTT. The chain joins TRBV11-2 to TRBJ2-3; 8 nucleotides agree with TRBD1. The CDR3 runs 15 residues. The V segment lost 3 bases and the J segment 0 bases; nucleotides outside the gene matches: 2. Germline CDR1 reads SGHAT; CDR2 reads FQNNGV.

This clonotype was found many times. This chain uses TRBV9 with TRBJ2-3; TRBD2 aligns across 10 bases. The germline gives CDR1 SGDLS, CDR2 YYNGEE. The CDR3 contains 15 residues. Trimming took 5 bases from V and 1 from J; bases not matched to a gene: 4. This chain's CDR3 is CASSTSGVGTDTQYF. Here the CDR3 DNA reads TGTGCCAGCAGTACTAGCGGGGTGGGCACAGATACGCAGTATTTT.

The rearrangement links TRBV21-1 to TRBJ1-1; the DNA was not compared with TRBD1, the D call given in the table. TRBV21-1 is noted as a pseudogene. This CDR3 contains 16 residues. The CDR3 DNA sequence: TGTGCCAGCAGCAAAGCTTCCCCTGCAGGGGCGGGTGAAGCTTTCTTT. This gives the protein CASSKASPAGAGEAFF.

The chain combines TRBV6-4 with TRBJ2-1; 10 bases align to TRBD2. CDR1 is MRHNA, CDR2 SNTAGT, per germline. J gave up 4 bases and V 5 bases, and 2 bases lay outside the gene matches. CDR3 size: 14 residues. CDR3: CASSKAGGYNEQFF. CDR3 sequence (DNA): TGTGCCAGCAGTAAAGCGGGGGGGTACAATGAGCAGTTCTTC.